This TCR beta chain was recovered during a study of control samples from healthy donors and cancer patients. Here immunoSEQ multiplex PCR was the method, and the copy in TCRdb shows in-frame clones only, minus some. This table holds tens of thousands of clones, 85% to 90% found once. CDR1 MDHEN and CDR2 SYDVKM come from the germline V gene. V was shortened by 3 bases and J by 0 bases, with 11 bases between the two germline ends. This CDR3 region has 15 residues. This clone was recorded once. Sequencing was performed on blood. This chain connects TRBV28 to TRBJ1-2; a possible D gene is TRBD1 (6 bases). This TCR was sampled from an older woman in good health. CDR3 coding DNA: TGTGCCAGCAGTTTCGGGGGCCCGACTAACTATGGCTACACCTTC. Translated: CASSFGGPTNYGYTF.